This T cell receptor (beta chain) appears in the sequencing data of a study of early T cells in non-severe SARS-CoV-2 infection. This clonotype was observed many times. The antigen is unknown. The library protocol tagged individual cDNA molecules with unique molecular identifiers. One entry per CDR3 protein, called by TCRdb with MiXCR from the 5' RACE reads. The table has around 46,000 distinct CDR3 sequences, around 5.6% seen once. The CDR3 is 13 residues long. Germline V gives CDR1 SGHRS, CDR2 YFSETQ. The V gene lost 3 bases and the J gene lost 1 base, with 7 bases spanning the gap. Study findings and constraints: VDJdb matches were skewed toward anti-spike CD8 T cell responses.

The sequence was collected from an adult who was a healthcare worker with PCR-confirmed SARS-CoV-2 infection or an uninfected control (not recorded which). The V gene is TRBV5-1, the J gene TRBJ2-5, with D uncertain. Sequences were obtained from whole blood. The chain's CDR3 is CASSWRLQETQYF. In DNA, the CDR3 is TGCGCCAGCAGCTGGCGACTCCAAGAGACCCAGTACTTC.